The 10 T cell receptor beta chains below were found in one sample sequenced in a study of identical twins. TCRdb independently ran MiXCR on the 5' RACE reads; one entry per CDR3 protein. Seen here are 1.5 million or so distinct CDR3 sequences, less than 40% observed once, and the top ten hold approximately 0.25%. Sequenced sample: cord blood. These TCRs come from a newborn girl in good health.

This clonotype was seen a few times. V usage is TRBV15 and J usage is TRBJ2-3, with 12 bases lining up with TRBD2. The CDR3 covers 16 residues. J lost 5 bases, V lost 1 base, and 4 bases had no gene match. Germline V CDR1 and CDR2: LNHNV, YYDKDF (reference sequence). CDR3 DNA sequence: TGTGCCACCAGCAGAGGACTAGCGGGAGTAATAGATACGCAGTATTTT. Its translation is CATSRGLAGVIDTQYF.

This chain uses TRBV12-5 with TRBJ1-4; TRBD1 matches 8 bases. The CDR3 has 14 residues. Trimming at V came to 4 bases and at J to 8 bases, leaving 6 bases not matched to a gene. Germline lookup yields CDR1 LGHNT and CDR2 FRNRAP. The DNA for the CDR3 is TGTGCTAGTGGTTCGGGACAGGCGAGGGAAAAACTGTTTTTT. It encodes CASGSGQAREKLFF.

This clonotype was found a few times. The J gene is TRBJ2-7, the V gene TRBV28; 8 positions match TRBD2. This CDR3 is built from 15 residues. Germline values: CDR1 MDHEN, CDR2 SYDVKM. V was clipped by 3 bases and J by 2 bases; unmatched bases: 6. The CDR3 nucleotides read TGTGCCAGCAGTTTCGGGGGGGTAGCTACCTACGAGCAGTACTTC. Protein: CASSFGGVATYEQYF.

J is TRBJ2-3 and V is TRBV7-7, with 8 bases matching TRBD2. The CDR3 has 17 amino acids. Trimming cost V 5 bases and J 4 bases; bases outside gene matches: 14. Germline V CDR1 and CDR2: SSHAT, FNYEAQ (reference sequence). CDR3 in amino acids: CASSQKTSVGGPDTQYF. The CDR3 nucleotides are TGTGCCAGCAGCCAAAAGACTAGCGTTGGAGGCCCAGATACGCAGTATTTT.

The chain recombines TRBV20-1 with TRBJ2-3, with TRBD2 matching over 14 bases. The CDR3 has 16 residues. The junction had 8 bases not matched to a gene; V was cut back by 3 bases and J by 6 bases. The V gene's germline CDR1 is DFQATT and CDR2 SNEGSKA (reference sequence). Written as DNA, the CDR3 is TGCAGTGCTAGCCCCAGACTAGCGGGGGGGGAGGATACGCAGTATTTT. Translation: CSASPRLAGGEDTQYF.

This clonotype has just a few counts. This rearrangement joins TRBV5-1 to TRBJ2-2, with D perhaps matching TRBD2 (5 bases). V was clipped by 2 bases and J by 0 bases, with 8 bases between them. Germline V lookup: CDR1 SGHRS, CDR2 YFSETQ. This CDR3 is 15 amino acids long. This chain's CDR3 is CASSLPRANTGELFF. The CDR3 nucleotides read TGCGCCAGCAGCTTACCGAGGGCGAACACCGGGGAGCTGTTTTTT.

V is TRBV11-2 and J is TRBJ2-7, with 7 bases fitting TRBD2. Losses at the gene ends were 1 base for V and 3 bases for J; bases not matched to a gene: 9. This CDR3 is 16 amino acids long. The germline gives CDR1 SGHAT, CDR2 FQNNGV. CDR3 protein: CASSLVGVGGGYEQYF. In nucleotides, the CDR3 is TGTGCCAGCAGCTTAGTAGGGGTGGGCGGGGGCTACGAGCAGTACTTC.

This clonotype has only a few counts. This chain links TRBV14 with TRBJ2-5; 11 nucleotides agree with TRBD2. Looked up from germline, CDR1 is SGHDN and CDR2 is FVKESK. J gave up 5 bases and V 5 bases, and 7 bases lay outside the gene matches. The CDR3 covers 15 residues. CDR3 nucleotides: TGTGCCAGCAGCGCGGGACTAGCGGCATCGGAGACCCAGTACTTC. Translating gives CASSAGLAASETQYF. The entire variable domain, with the rest obtained from reference TRBV14 and TRBJ2-5, is as follows: EAGVTQFPSHSVIEKGQTVTLRCDPISGHDNLYWYRRVMGKEIKFLLHFVKESKQDESGMPNNRFLAERTGGTYSTLKVQPAELEDSGVYFCASSAGLAASETQYFGPGTRLLVL.

The chain uses TRBV20-1 and TRBJ2-7; possible D gene TRBD2, 5 bases. The CDR3 runs to 13 residues. V gave up 6 bases and J gave up 1 base, with 13 bases separating them. Germline V CDR1 and CDR2: DFQATT, SNEGSKA (reference sequence). CDR3 protein: CSAQSGNSYEQYF. The DNA of the CDR3 is TGCAGTGCACAGAGCGGAAATTCCTACGAGCAGTACTTC.

This clonotype has more than one count but fewer than ten. The rearrangement uses TRBV29-1 and TRBJ1-2, with TRBD1 as a possible D gene (5 bases). V gave up 1 base and J gave up 3 bases, with 15 bases separating them. The CDR3 loop spans 15 amino acids. Germline V gives CDR1 SQVTM, CDR2 ANQGSEA. The CDR3 protein is CSVEVTYRDDYGYTF. The CDR3 DNA follows: TGCAGCGTTGAAGTAACCTACCGGGACGACTATGGCTACACCTTC.